This T cell receptor (beta chain) was recovered during a study of regulatory T cells in long-lasting Graves disease. Study outcomes and limitations: Sharing of public clonotypes was greater in persistent patients (over 2,500) than in new patients (roughly 1,000). Limited sample numbers may have lowered accuracy.

Time point in this sample: newly diagnosed GD, antithyroid drugs for less than 3 months. After RNA was extracted from PBMCs, the TCR library was made from it. This clonotype was seen ten or more times. Its antigen remains unknown. Library construction for TCR beta used iRepertoire HTBI primers and Arm-PCR of CDR3 regions. TCRdb reprocessed the multiplex PCR reads via MiXCR and lists one record per CDR3 protein. The table records hundreds of thousands of distinct CDR3 sequences, about 12% of them present only once. In addition, the sample was reused for a study of T cells in Graves' hyperthyroidism and ophthalmopathy. That publication notes: In the blood, most expanded thyroid clonotypes above 0.001 appeared as well.

Specimen: peripheral blood mononuclear cells (PBMCs), collected at new diagnosis, from a patient treated with antithyroid drugs. This clonotype was sampled from a woman aged 30 to 39 with Graves disease.

CDR3 in DNA: TGTGCCAGCAGTCCACTAGCGGGAGGAGGATCCTGGGAGCTGTTTTTT. The encoded protein is CASSPLAGGGSWELFF. The chain joins TRBV27 to TRBJ2-2; 12 nucleotides match TRBD2. The V gene's germline CDR1 is MNHEY and CDR2 SMNVEV (reference sequence). The J segment lost 9 bases and the V segment lost 5 bases, leaving 10 bases of the junction unmatched. There are 16 residues in the CDR3.